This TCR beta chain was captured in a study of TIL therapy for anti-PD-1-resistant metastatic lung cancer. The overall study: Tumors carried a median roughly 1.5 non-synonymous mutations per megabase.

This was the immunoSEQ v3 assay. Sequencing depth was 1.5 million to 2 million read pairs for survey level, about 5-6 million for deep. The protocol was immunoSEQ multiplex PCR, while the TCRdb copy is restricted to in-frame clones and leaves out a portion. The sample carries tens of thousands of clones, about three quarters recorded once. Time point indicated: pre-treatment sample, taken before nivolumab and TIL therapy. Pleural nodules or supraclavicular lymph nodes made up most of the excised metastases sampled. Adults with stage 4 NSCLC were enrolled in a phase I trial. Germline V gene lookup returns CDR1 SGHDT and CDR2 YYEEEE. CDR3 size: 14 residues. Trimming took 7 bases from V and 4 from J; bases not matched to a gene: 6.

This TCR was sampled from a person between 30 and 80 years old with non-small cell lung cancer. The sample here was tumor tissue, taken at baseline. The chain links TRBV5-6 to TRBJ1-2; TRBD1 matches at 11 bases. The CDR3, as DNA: TGTGCCAGCGGGACAGGGGGTAGCAGCTATGGCTACACCTTC. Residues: CASGTGGSSYGYTF.